The 29 T cell receptor beta chains reported below all come from one sample, sequenced in a study of blood T cell repertoires in COVID-19. Data came from immunoSEQ multiplex PCR; TCRdb stores just in-frame clones and leaves some out. The table has around 450,000 clones, roughly nine tenths seen once. What was sequenced was PBMCs or T cells enriched from blood (not recorded which). These TCRs come from a woman between 18 and 30 years old with acute COVID-19.

This clone has just a few counts. The chain couples TRBV4-1 to TRBJ2-2, with D maybe TRBD2 (5 bases). V lost 0 bases to trimming and J lost 4 bases, with 12 bases between them. CDR1 and CDR2 from the germline V gene are MGHRA and YSYEKL. This CDR3 has 16 amino acids. In DNA form, the CDR3 reads TGCGCCAGCAGCCAAGACTCTAGCAGACCCACCGGGGAGCTGTTTTTT. It translates to CASSQDSSRPTGELFF.

This clone was seen only once. The chain joins TRBV18 to TRBJ1-4, with 11 bases that match TRBD1. V was clipped by 3 bases and J by 7 bases; unmatched bases: 4. CDR1 and CDR2 (germline): KGHSH, LQKENI. The CDR3 is 15 residues long. CDR3 region: CASSPGQGAGEKLFF. As DNA, the CDR3 is TGTGCCAGCTCACCTGGACAGGGGGCGGGTGAAAAACTGTTTTTT. The full variable domain, with the rest looked up from reference TRBV18 and TRBJ1-4, is NAGVMQNPRHLVRRRGQEARLRCSPMKGHSHVYWYRQLPEEGLKFMVYLQKENIIDESGMPKERFSAEFPKEGPSILRIQQVVRGDSAAYFCASSPGQGAGEKLFFGSGTQLSVL.

The chain recombines TRBV5-8 with TRBJ2-1, with D perhaps TRBD1 (5 bases). CDR1 and CDR2 (germline): SGHTS, YDEGEE. The CDR3 sequence is 16 residues long. V was cut by 4 bases and J by 1 base, with 15 bases left in between. CDR3: CASSPIRGPSYNEQFF. The DNA for the CDR3 is TGTGCCAGCAGCCCTATAAGGGGCCCATCCTACAATGAGCAGTTCTTC.

This clone has only one observation. This rearrangement joins TRBV20-1 to TRBJ1-1; perhaps TRBD1 as D (5 bases). Trimming took 0 bases from V and 9 from J, leaving 8 bases between them. Germline CDR1 and CDR2: DFQATT and SNEGSKA (reference sequence). CDR3 length: 11 residues. The CDR3 is CSARDRGKAFF. In DNA form, the CDR3 reads TGCAGTGCTAGAGATCGGGGGAAAGCTTTCTTT.

The chain links TRBV27 to TRBJ1-1, with unresolved D. CDR1 is MNHEY, CDR2 SMNVEV, per germline (reference sequence). This CDR3 is 13 amino acids long. V dropped 5 bases and J dropped 3 bases, with 10 bases sitting between them. The CDR3 protein is CASSLRRDTEAFF. CDR3 nucleotide sequence: TGTGCCAGCAGTCTACGGAGGGACACTGAAGCTTTCTTT.

This chain connects TRBV5-1 to TRBJ1-2; D might be TRBD1 (6 bases). Germline-derived CDR1 and CDR2 are SGHRS and YFSETQ. The CDR3 spans 14 residues. Trimming left V 4 bases short and J 4 bases short, with 14 bases between. This CDR3 is CASSKIQGGYGYTF. The CDR3 DNA sequence: TGCGCCAGCAGCAAGATACAGGGTGGCTATGGCTACACCTTC.

The V call is TRBV3-1 (or the pseudogene TRBV3-2), the J call TRBJ1-1; the match to TRBD1 covers 8 bases. Germline V CDR1 and CDR2: LGHDT, YNNKEL (reference sequence). Losses at the gene ends were 4 bases for V and 0 bases for J; bases not matched to a gene: 7. The length of the CDR3 is 16 residues. In nucleotides, the CDR3 is TGTGCCAGCAGCCTAGGAGGACAGGGCATGAACACTGAAGCTTTCTTT. Its translation is CASSLGGQGMNTEAFF.

The V gene is TRBV10-2, the J gene TRBJ1-5, with 10 bases matching TRBD1. Germline trimming cut 3 bases from V and 3 bases from J; bases unmatched to any gene: 8. The length of the CDR3 is 17 residues. The germline V gene has CDR1 WSHSY and CDR2 SAAADI. The CDR3 nucleotides are TGCGCCAGCAGTGAATCTGGGGGACAGGGGATCAATCAGCCCCAGCATTTT. As protein: CASSESGGQGINQPQHF.

The rearrangement joins TRBV27 to TRBJ2-4, with TRBD2 identical over 10 bases. Trimming at V came to 8 bases and at J to 8 bases, leaving 12 bases not matched to a gene. This CDR3 has 15 amino acids. Germline V CDR1 and CDR2: MNHEY, SMNVEV (reference sequence). This chain's CDR3 is CASRGSGRGGDIQYF. The DNA of the CDR3 is TGTGCCAGCCGCGGGAGCGGGAGGGGCGGGGACATTCAGTACTTC.

This chain links TRBV24-1 with TRBJ2-5, with TRBD1 identical over 7 bases. CDR3 length equals 13 residues. The germline CDR1 and CDR2 sequences are KGHDR and SFDVKD. Unmatched junction bases numbered 3, after V lost 9 bases and J lost 0 bases. CDR3: CATGQADQETQYF. DNA of the CDR3: TGTGCCACCGGACAGGCCGACCAAGAGACCCAGTACTTC.

This chain joins TRBV6-5 and TRBJ1-1; no firm D call. V shed 10 bases and J shed 1 base, with 16 bases lying between them. Germline V gives CDR1 MNHEY, CDR2 SVGAGI. This CDR3 is 14 amino acids long. CDR3 in amino acids: CATRTTEGNTEAFF. In DNA form, the CDR3 reads TGTGCCACACGGACGACGGAGGGGAACACTGAAGCTTTCTTT.

The gene calls are TRBV5-5 and TRBJ2-1; D remains unclear. Trimming removed 0 bases at V and 8 bases at J, with 15 bases between. Germline V CDR1 and CDR2: SGHKS, YYEKEE (reference sequence). CDR3 length equals 15 residues. CDR3 sequence reads: CASSLGITAPDEQFF. The CDR3 bases are TGTGCCAGCAGCTTGGGAATTACCGCCCCAGATGAGCAGTTCTTC.

The chain carries TRBV7-3 and TRBJ1-1; D gene uncertain. Germline CDR1 and CDR2: SGHTA and FQGTGA. V was shortened by 2 bases and J by 4 bases, with 11 bases between the two germline ends. This CDR3 contains 14 residues. The CDR3 here is CASSLSSGVTEAFF. The CDR3 DNA sequence: TGTGCCAGCAGCTTATCATCCGGAGTCACTGAAGCTTTCTTT.

The rearrangement uses TRBV30 and TRBJ2-7; TRBD1 matches 8 bases. CDR1 and CDR2 from the germline V gene are GTSNPN and SVGIG (reference sequence). Unmatched junction bases numbered 11, after V lost 4 bases and J lost 3 bases. The length of the CDR3 is 15 residues. CDR3 nucleotides: TGTGCCTGGACAGTATACAGGGGGACAGGCTACGAGCAGTACTTC. Translating gives CAWTVYRGTGYEQYF. Full variable domain (missing parts from reference TRBV30 and TRBJ2-7): SQTIHQWPATLVQPVGSPLSLECTVEGTSNPNLYWYRQAAGRGLQLLFYSVGIGQISSEVPQNLSASRPQDRQFILSSKKLLLSDSGFYLCAWTVYRGTGYEQYFGPGTRLTVT.

V is TRBV24-1 and J is TRBJ2-1; D not certain. V was cut by 0 bases and J by 6 bases, with 14 bases left in between. Germline CDR1 is KGHDR and CDR2 is SFDVKD. The CDR3 sequence is 16 residues long. CDR3 sequence: CATSDLIRLEVNEQFF. As DNA, the CDR3 is TGTGCCACCAGTGATTTGATACGGTTAGAGGTCAATGAGCAGTTCTTC.

V usage is TRBV14 and J usage is TRBJ1-4; D is undetermined. The CDR3 has 12 residues. Trimming left V 1 base short and J 8 bases short, with 5 bases between. CDR1 and CDR2 from the germline V gene are SGHDN and FVKESK. For the CDR3, the DNA is TGTGCCAGCAGCCAAGTGCTAGAAAAACTGTTTTTT. Translating gives CASSQVLEKLFF.

The chain couples TRBV7-8 to TRBJ1-2, with 7 nucleotides matching TRBD1. Unmatched junction bases numbered 10, after V lost 5 bases and J lost 4 bases. Germline V lookup: CDR1 SGHVS, CDR2 FQNEAQ. CDR3 length equals 15 residues. The CDR3 DNA reads TGTGCCAGCAGCCCCCCCGGGACAGCTTTCTATGGCTACACCTTC. This encodes CASSPPGTAFYGYTF.

The gene calls are TRBV4-3 and TRBJ2-1; 8 positions agree with TRBD2. The CDR3 loop spans 15 amino acids. Germline trimming cut 6 bases from V and 7 bases from J; bases unmatched to any gene: 11. The germline CDR1 and CDR2 sequences are LGHNA and YSLEER. CDR3 sequence: CASRGGTSRLNEQFF. Written as DNA, the CDR3 is TGCGCCAGCAGAGGAGGGACTAGTAGGTTGAATGAGCAGTTCTTC.

The genes are TRBV6-2 or TRBV6-3 and TRBJ2-7; 7 bases map to TRBD2. The CDR3 is 14 amino acids. V was clipped by 10 bases and J by 2 bases; unmatched bases: 11. Germline V gene data show CDR1 as MNHEY and CDR2 as SVGEGT. The CDR3 loop is CATSRAGVTYEQYF. For the CDR3, the DNA is TGTGCCACCAGCCGGGCGGGAGTAACCTACGAGCAGTACTTC.

The chain recombines TRBV3-1 (or the pseudogene TRBV3-2) with TRBJ1-4; D is ambiguous. The CDR3 is 16 residues long. Trimming cost V 4 bases and J 8 bases, with 20 bases left between them. In germline, CDR1 is LGHDT, CDR2 YNNKEL (reference sequence). As DNA, the CDR3 is TGTGCCAGCAGCCCACCTCGTAGCTGGGGAGGCGAAAAACTGTTTTTT. Residues: CASSPPRSWGGEKLFF.

CDR3 residues: CASGALLRTGRLAGDLYNEQFF. The CDR3 DNA follows: TGTGCCAGCGGCGCCCTACTAAGGACAGGGCGGCTAGCGGGAGACCTTTACAATGAGCAGTTCTTC. The rearrangement uses TRBV21-1 and TRBJ2-1; the D segment call TRBD2 is taken from the table without a DNA check. TRBV21-1 is recorded as a pseudogene. CDR3 size: 22 residues.

V is TRBV28 and J is TRBJ2-7; D uncertain. Trimming took off 5 bases at V and 4 bases at J, with 15 bases between the two ends. The CDR3 consists of 14 residues. Germline V gives CDR1 MDHEN, CDR2 SYDVKM. The CDR3 sequence is CASSTIGEEYEQYF. CDR3 coding DNA: TGTGCCAGCAGTACGATCGGAGAGGAGTACGAGCAGTACTTC.

V gene TRBV4-1 combines with J gene TRBJ2-7; TRBD1 is a possible D gene (6 bases). V lost 4 bases to trimming and J lost 5 bases, with 21 bases between them. The CDR3 totals 16 residues. Germline V gives CDR1 MGHRA, CDR2 YSYEKL. The CDR3 coding sequence is TGCGCCAGCAGCCCGATACAGGGAGTTAGAATCCACGAGCAGTACTTC. It encodes CASSPIQGVRIHEQYF.

This clone was counted a few times. V usage is TRBV20-1 and J usage is TRBJ2-1, with 9 bases that match TRBD2. The CDR3 spans 14 residues. The V and J ends lost 3 bases and 8 bases, in that order; junction bases with no gene match: 8. The V gene's germline CDR1 is DFQATT and CDR2 SNEGSKA (reference sequence). The CDR3 sequence is CSASEAGGIDEQFF. The CDR3 nucleotides are TGCAGTGCTAGTGAGGCGGGAGGGATTGATGAGCAGTTCTTC.

As for this clone: Within the sample, other DNA sequences also encode this same CDR3. CDR3 sequence reads: CASSPRTGSSYEQYF. The CDR3 DNA is TGTGCCAGTAGTCCTCGGACAGGGAGCTCCTACGAGCAGTACTTC. The J gene is TRBJ2-7, the V gene TRBV19, with 8 bases identical to TRBD1. V lost 5 bases and J lost 0; bases outside the gene matches: 6. Germline loops: CDR1 LNHDA, CDR2 SQIVND (reference sequence). This CDR3 contains 15 residues.

The CDR3 loop reads CASFSPGTSDALHEQYF. DNA of the CDR3: TGTGCCAGCTTTTCCCCCGGGACTAGCGATGCCCTACACGAGCAGTACTTC. This chain uses TRBV28 with TRBJ2-7; 10 nucleotides match TRBD2. The CDR3 is 17 amino acids. Trimming took 8 bases from V and 5 from J; bases not matched to a gene: 18. Germline V gene lookup returns CDR1 MDHEN and CDR2 SYDVKM.

J is TRBJ2-2 and V is TRBV4-1; D is possibly TRBD2 (5 bases). V lost 0 bases to trimming and J lost 1 base, with 9 bases between them. Looked up from germline, CDR1 is MGHRA and CDR2 is YSYEKL. The CDR3 has 16 amino acids. CDR3 in DNA: TGCGCCAGCAGCCAAGATTCCGGGGTGAACACCGGGGAGCTGTTTTTT. Amino acid sequence: CASSQDSGVNTGELFF.

The chain recombines TRBV2 with TRBJ2-5, with 9 bases fitting TRBD2. From germline, CDR1 is SNHLY and CDR2 FYNNEI. CDR3 length: 13 amino acids. With 8 bases clipped from V and 6 bases from J, the junction kept 7 bases outside the gene matches. CDR3 DNA sequence: TGTGCCAGCCTCGGGACTAGCAAGAAGACCCAGTACTTC. This gives the protein CASLGTSKKTQYF.

The chain uses TRBV4-1 and TRBJ1-2; no definite D call. The CDR3 runs 13 residues. V lost 0 bases and J lost 11, with 13 bases in between. Germline values: CDR1 MGHRA, CDR2 YSYEKL. CDR3 DNA: TGCGCCAGCAGCCAAGAAGATCGCCGGGATTACACCTTC. This gives the protein CASSQEDRRDYTF.